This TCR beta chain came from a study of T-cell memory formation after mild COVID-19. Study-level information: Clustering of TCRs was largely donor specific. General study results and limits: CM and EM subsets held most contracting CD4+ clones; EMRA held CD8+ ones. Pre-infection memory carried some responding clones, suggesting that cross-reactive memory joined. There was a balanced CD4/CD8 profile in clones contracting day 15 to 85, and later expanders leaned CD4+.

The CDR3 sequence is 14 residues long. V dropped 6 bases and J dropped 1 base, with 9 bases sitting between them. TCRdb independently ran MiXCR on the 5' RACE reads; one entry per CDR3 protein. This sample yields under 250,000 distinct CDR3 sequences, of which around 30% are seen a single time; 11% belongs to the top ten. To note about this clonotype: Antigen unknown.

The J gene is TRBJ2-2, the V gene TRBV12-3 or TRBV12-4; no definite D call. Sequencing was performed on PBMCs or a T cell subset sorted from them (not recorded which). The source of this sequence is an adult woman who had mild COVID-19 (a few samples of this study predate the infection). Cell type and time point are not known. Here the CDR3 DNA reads TGTGCCAGCAGCCCCCTTCGGAACACCGGGGAGCTGTTTTTT. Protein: CASSPLRNTGELFF.